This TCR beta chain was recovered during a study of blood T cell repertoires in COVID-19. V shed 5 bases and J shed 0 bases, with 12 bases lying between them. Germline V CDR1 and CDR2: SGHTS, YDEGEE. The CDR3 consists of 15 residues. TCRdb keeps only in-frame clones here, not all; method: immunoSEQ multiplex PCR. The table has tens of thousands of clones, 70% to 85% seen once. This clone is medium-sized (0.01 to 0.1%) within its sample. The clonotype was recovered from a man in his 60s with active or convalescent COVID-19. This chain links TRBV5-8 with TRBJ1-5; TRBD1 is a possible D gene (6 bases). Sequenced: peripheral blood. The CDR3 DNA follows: TGTGCCAGCAGTATACAGGGATATAGCAATCAGCCCCAGCATTTT. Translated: CASSIQGYSNQPQHF.